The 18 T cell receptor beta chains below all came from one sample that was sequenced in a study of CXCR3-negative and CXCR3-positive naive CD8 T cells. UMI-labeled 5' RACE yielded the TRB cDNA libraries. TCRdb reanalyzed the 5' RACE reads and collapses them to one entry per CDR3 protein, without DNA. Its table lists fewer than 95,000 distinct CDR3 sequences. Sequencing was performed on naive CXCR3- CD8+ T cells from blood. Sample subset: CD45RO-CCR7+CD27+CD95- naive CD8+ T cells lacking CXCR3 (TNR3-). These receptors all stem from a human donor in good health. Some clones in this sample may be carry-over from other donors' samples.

CDR3 loop: CASSQDGNQPQHF. V usage is TRBV3-1 and J usage is TRBJ1-5. CDR1 is LGHDT, CDR2 YNNKEL, per germline (reference sequence). The CDR3 is 13 amino acids.

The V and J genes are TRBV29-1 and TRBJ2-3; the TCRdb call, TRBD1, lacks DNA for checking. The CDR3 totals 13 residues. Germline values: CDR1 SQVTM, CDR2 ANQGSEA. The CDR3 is CSVVDSQGDTQYF.

CDR3 loop: CSVEEDVEGFSGYEQYF. V is TRBV29-1 and J is TRBJ2-7; TCRdb calls TRBD2, which cannot be checked without DNA. CDR1 and CDR2 (germline): SQVTM, ANQGSEA. The CDR3 extends over 17 amino acids.

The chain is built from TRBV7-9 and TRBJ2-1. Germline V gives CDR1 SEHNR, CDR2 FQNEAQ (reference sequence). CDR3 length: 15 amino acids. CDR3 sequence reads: CASSLALAGGPEQFF.

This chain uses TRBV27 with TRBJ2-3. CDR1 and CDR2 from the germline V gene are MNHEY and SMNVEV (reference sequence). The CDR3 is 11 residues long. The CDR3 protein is CASSSTDTQYF.

The chain's CDR3 is CASRPSGRRDNEQFF. V is TRBV12-3 or TRBV12-4 and J is TRBJ2-1; the TRBD2 assignment by TCRdb is unverifiable without DNA. There are 15 residues in the CDR3.

CDR3 residues: CSADGLPYNEQFF. This chain connects TRBV20-1 to TRBJ2-1. The CDR3 totals 13 residues. CDR1 and CDR2 (germline): DFQATT, SNEGSKA (reference sequence).

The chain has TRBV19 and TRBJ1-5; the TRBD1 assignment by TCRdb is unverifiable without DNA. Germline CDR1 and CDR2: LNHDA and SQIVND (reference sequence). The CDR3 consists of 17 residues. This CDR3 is CASSIVQGAPGNQPQHF.

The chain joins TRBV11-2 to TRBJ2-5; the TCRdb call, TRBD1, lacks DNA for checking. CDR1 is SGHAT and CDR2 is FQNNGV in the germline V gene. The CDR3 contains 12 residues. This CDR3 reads CASRGTAETQYF.

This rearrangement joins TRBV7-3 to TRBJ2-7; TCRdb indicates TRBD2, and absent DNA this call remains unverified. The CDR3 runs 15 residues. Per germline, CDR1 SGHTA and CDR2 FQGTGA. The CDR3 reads CASSSLDGPSYEQYF.

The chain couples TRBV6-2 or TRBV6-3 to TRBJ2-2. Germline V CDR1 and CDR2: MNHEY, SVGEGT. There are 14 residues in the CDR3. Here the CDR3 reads CASKVTANTGELFF.

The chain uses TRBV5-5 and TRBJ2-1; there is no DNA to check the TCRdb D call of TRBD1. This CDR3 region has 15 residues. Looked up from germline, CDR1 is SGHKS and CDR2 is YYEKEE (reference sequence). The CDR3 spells CASSYGQGRSNEQFF.

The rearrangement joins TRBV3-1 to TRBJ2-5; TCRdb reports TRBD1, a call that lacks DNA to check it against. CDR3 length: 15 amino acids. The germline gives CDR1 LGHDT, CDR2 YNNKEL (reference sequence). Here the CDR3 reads CASIQARGHGETQYF.

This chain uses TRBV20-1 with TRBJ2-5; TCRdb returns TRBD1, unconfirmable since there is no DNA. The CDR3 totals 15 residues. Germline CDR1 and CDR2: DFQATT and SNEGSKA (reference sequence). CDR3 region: CSARDLSSGGETQYF.

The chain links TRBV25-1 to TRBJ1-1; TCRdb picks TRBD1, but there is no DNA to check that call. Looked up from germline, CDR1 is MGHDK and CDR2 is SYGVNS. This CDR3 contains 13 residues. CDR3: CASSEGTLTEAFF.

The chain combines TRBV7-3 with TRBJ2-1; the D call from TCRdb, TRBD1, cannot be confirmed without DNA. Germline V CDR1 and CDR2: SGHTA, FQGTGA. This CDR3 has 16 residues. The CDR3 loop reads CASSSSPGQGVNEQFF.

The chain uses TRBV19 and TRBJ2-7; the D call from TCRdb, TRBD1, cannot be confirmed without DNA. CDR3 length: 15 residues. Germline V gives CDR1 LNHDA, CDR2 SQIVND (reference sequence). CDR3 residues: CASSALGGASYEQYF.

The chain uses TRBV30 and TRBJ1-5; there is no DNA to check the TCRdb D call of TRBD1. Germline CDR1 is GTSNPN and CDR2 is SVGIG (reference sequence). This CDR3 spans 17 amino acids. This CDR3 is CAWSVGPGFRGNQPQHF.